This T cell receptor (beta chain) was observed in a study of PD-1 blockade in classical Hodgkin lymphoma (dated by TCRdb to about 2020). With regard to the full study: Nivolumab dosing was 3 mg/kg intravenously every 2 weeks, continuing until either disease progression or unacceptable toxicity. A peripheral blood immune signature of response to PD-1 blockade in classical Hodgkin lymphoma was defined using TCR beta sequencing and CyTOF.

The time point label, as the study defines it: cycle 4 day 1 (C4D1), after less than 7 weeks of nivolumab. Every trial patient had relapsed following autologous stem cell transplantation, and prior brentuximab vedotin exposure was what differed among cohorts A, B and C. The trial cohort included 50 to 60 patients with relapsed/refractory classical Hodgkin lymphoma, and each patient had a best overall response of complete response, partial response or progressive disease. In the multi-cohort phase II CheckMate 205 trial, trial patients received single-agent nivolumab. An independent review committee assessed best overall response by applying the 2007 International Working Group response criteria. PBMCs from the trial were collected at three points: immediately before nivolumab initiation (C1D1), and during therapy at cycle 2 day 1 and cycle 4 day 1. Peripheral blood was collected in 8 mL Vacutainer Cell Preparation Tubes, from which PBMCs were isolated by centrifugation and then cryopreserved.

Genomic DNA was isolated using the Qiagen DNeasy kit from unsorted PBMCs as well as from negatively selected CD4+ and CD8+ fractions. TCR beta CDR3 regions were amplified by immunoSEQ multiplex PCR using primers annealing to V and J segments. Amplification bias was minimized using a synthetic immune receptor repertoire, and residual bias was removed computationally after sequencing. As for the authors' bioinformatics: Custom Python scripts were used to quantify repertoire diversity as the Shannon entropy index. The unsorted, CD4+ and CD8+ repertoires were each analyzed separately, with the exception of combined analyses, where CD4+ and CD8+ sequences were merged in silico. A clone counted as expanded when the clone's frequency after treatment rose at least 2-fold relative to C1D1, and clones undetected at baseline were given a pseudocount of 0.5. Clones with 0 or 1 copy at C1D1 were defined as singleton clones, while clones with 2 or more copies were defined as non-singleton clones. Clones expanded in unsorted samples were labelled as CD4+, CD8+ or unknown by matching protein sequences in sorted samples from the same patient. Diversity changes from C1D1 to C4D1 were tested in paired samples using Wilcoxon tests. Sourced from immuneACCESS, this table was stored by TCRdb with only in-frame sequences that have V and J called. A share of the clones is absent; for the studies checked, an unresolved V gene accounts for under half, and the remainder has no known explanation. V, J and clone size derive from that table, while D and trimming were established from the DNA sequence. A total of more than 40,000 clones appear in this sample, 80% of them only once. The top ten hold about 19% of the sample.

With respect to this clone: Which antigen it targets is not known. Nothing much larger sits one base from this clone, and base qualities are not available.

From the cysteine through the phenylalanine, the CDR3 covers 16 amino acids. Solely the CDR3 DNA is kept, with 48 bases framed from the first base. At the junction V is shortened by 0 bases and J by 3 bases, with 17 bases in between. For CDR1 and CDR2, the germline V gene lists SQVTM and ANQGSEA. Study-level results and caveats: Baseline diversity similar to that of newly diagnosed patients was observed in trial patients achieving complete response, whereas significantly lower diversity was observed in partial responders and progressors. A significant rise by C4D1 was seen in CD4+ but not CD8+ TCR diversity (p=0.0027 vs p=0.16), with the rise being most apparent in complete responders (p=0.02). Baseline TCR diversity was reported to be lower in newly diagnosed patients than in healthy donors and to be lower still in relapsed/refractory patients. The study covered only a single clinical trial cohort, and the causes of the repertoire differences, possibly disease activity or prior therapy, were still not defined. Diversity was lower in patients who began nivolumab less than 1 year after ASCT, so these patients were left out of later analyses to avoid confounding by immune reconstitution.

The source of this sequence is a human donor with classical Hodgkin lymphoma. The V and J genes are TRBV29-1 and TRBJ2-5; no D segment can be confidently identified. This specimen was peripheral blood mononuclear cells (PBMCs), taken before the fourth cycle of nivolumab. The CDR3 is CSVEDQRKAVEETQYF. In nucleotide form, the sequence is TGCAGCGTTGAAGATCAACGGAAAGCAGTAGAAGAGACCCAGTACTTC.